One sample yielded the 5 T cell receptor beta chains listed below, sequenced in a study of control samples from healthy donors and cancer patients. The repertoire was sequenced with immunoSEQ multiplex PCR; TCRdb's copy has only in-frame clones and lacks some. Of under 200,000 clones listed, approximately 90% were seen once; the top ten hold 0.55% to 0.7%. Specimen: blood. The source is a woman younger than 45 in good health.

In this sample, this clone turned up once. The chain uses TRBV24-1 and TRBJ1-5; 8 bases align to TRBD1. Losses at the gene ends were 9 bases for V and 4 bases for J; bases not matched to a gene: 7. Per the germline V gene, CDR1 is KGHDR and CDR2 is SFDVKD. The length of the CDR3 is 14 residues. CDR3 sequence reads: CATGGQAHNQPQHF. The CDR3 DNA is TGTGCCACCGGGGGACAGGCACATAATCAGCCCCAGCATTTT.

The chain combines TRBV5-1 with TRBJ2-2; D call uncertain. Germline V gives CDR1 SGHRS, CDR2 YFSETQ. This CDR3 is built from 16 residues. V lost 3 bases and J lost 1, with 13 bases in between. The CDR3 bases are TGCGCCAGCAGCTCGAATGTCCTTGAGAACACCGGGGAGCTGTTTTTT. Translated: CASSSNVLENTGELFF.

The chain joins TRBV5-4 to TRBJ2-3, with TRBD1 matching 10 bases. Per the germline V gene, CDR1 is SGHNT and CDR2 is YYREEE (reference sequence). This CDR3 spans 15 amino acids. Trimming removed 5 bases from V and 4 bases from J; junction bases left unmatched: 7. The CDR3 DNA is TGTGCCAGCAGTCCCCGGGACAGGGGCCCAGATACGCAGTATTTT. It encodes CASSPRDRGPDTQYF.

This CDR3 reads CASSQSENGDRKGEKLFF. CDR3 DNA sequence: TGCGCCAGCAGTCAATCGGAGAATGGGGATAGGAAGGGCGAAAAACTGTTTTTT. V and J are TRBV23-1 and TRBJ1-4; D gene unclear. Being an ORF, TRBV23-1 has a function that is uncertain. Trimming cost V 0 bases and J 8 bases, with 22 bases left between them. There are 18 residues in the CDR3.

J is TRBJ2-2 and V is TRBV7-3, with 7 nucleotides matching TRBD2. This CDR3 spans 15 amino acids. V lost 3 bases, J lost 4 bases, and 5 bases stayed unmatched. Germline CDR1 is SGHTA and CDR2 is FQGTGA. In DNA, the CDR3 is TGTGCCAGCAGCTTGGAGGGAGGGCTCACCGGGGAGCTGTTTTTT. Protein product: CASSLEGGLTGELFF.